The 21 T cell receptor beta chains listed next were all sequenced from one sample in a study of T cell responses to AZD1222 COVID-19 vaccine. Only in-frame clones appear in the TCRdb table, and some are missing; sequencing was by immunoSEQ multiplex PCR. The repertoire consists of about 110,000 clones, with approximately 92% occurring once and the leading ten covering about 1.2%. The material sequenced was peripheral blood, taken on day 0 of AZD1222 vaccination. Every receptor here comes from an adult in good health.

This clone came up once. The CDR3 reads CASSPGPREKLFF. In DNA form, the CDR3 reads TGTGCCAGCAGCCCGGGACCACGGGAAAAACTGTTTTTT. The chain employs TRBV5-6 and TRBJ1-4; D may be TRBD1 (5 bases). The CDR3 runs 13 residues. The germline V gene encodes CDR1 SGHDT and CDR2 YYEEEE. V lost 4 bases, J lost 8 bases, and 12 bases lay in between.

The rearrangement joins TRBV19 to TRBJ1-6; 7 positions match TRBD1. This CDR3 region has 15 residues. The V segment lost 6 bases and the J segment 10 bases; nucleotides outside the gene matches: 12. Germline lookup yields CDR1 LNHDA and CDR2 SQIVND (reference sequence). The CDR3 loop is CASRPRQGRESPLHF. DNA of the CDR3: TGTGCCAGTAGGCCAAGACAGGGACGGGAATCACCCCTCCACTTT.

The chain has TRBV29-1 and TRBJ2-5; D tentatively fits TRBD1 or TRBD2 (7 bases each). TRBJ2-7 matches the DNA end more closely, so the J call is doubtful. The CDR3 covers 17 residues. Looked up from germline, CDR1 is SQVTM and CDR2 is ANQGSEA. CDR3 loop: CSVDSGTAGTNSYEQYF. CDR3 DNA: TGCAGCGTTGATTCCGGGACAGCCGGGACTAACTCCTACGAGCAGTACTTC.

The rearrangement joins TRBV27 to TRBJ1-1; possible D gene TRBD1, 5 bases. V was pared by 3 bases and J by 9 bases, with 14 bases between. Germline CDR1 is MNHEY and CDR2 is SMNVEV (reference sequence). This CDR3 spans 13 amino acids. CDR3 residues: CASSLQPLGQAFF. DNA for the CDR3: TGTGCCAGCAGTTTGCAACCCCTGGGGCAAGCTTTCTTT.

The V gene is TRBV29-1, the J gene TRBJ1-3, with unresolved D. The V gene's germline CDR1 is SQVTM and CDR2 ANQGSEA. Trimming cost V 4 bases and J 4 bases, with 8 bases left between them. The CDR3 length is 12 residues. CDR3 nucleotide sequence: TGCAGCGTTGTGGCAGCCGGAAACACCATATATTTT. It codes for CSVVAAGNTIYF.

The V and J genes are TRBV24-1 and TRBJ1-5; D uncertain. Germline CDR1 KGHDR, CDR2 SFDVKD. This CDR3 has 15 residues. V was trimmed by 4 bases and J by 0 bases, leaving 9 bases between them. CDR3 DNA sequence: TGTGCCACCAGTGACCGGTCTGTTAGCAATCAGCCCCAGCATTTT. This translates into CATSDRSVSNQPQHF.

The J gene is TRBJ1-2, the V gene TRBV12-3 or TRBV12-4; 7 bases fit TRBD1. V gave up 7 bases and J gave up 4 bases; unmatched junction bases: 6. The CDR3 sequence is 13 residues long. This CDR3 reads CASTLQGSYGYTF. The CDR3 DNA reads as TGTGCCAGCACACTACAGGGGTCCTATGGCTACACCTTC.

V is TRBV4-3 and J is TRBJ2-7; D possibly uses TRBD1 or TRBD2 (5 bases each). The V and J ends lost 4 bases and 6 bases respectively, with 19 bases between them. The CDR3 runs to 15 residues. The germline V gene has CDR1 LGHNA and CDR2 YSLEER. The CDR3 spells CASSRTAGTDFEQYF. In DNA form, the CDR3 reads TGCGCCAGCAGCCGAACAGCCGGGACCGATTTCGAGCAGTACTTC.

The chain recombines TRBV5-6 with TRBJ2-7; the D gene is possibly TRBD1 (6 bases). CDR3 length: 12 amino acids. Trimming pared 6 bases from V and 3 bases from J, leaving 10 bases between. Germline CDR1 and CDR2: SGHDT and YYEEEE. The CDR3 sequence is CASNLQGYEQYF. As DNA, the CDR3 is TGTGCCAGCAATCTACAGGGCTACGAGCAGTACTTC.

V and J are TRBV6-5 and TRBJ1-4; D perhaps matches TRBD1 (5 bases). The germline gives CDR1 MNHEY, CDR2 SVGAGI. The CDR3 is made up of 12 amino acids. Trimming removed 8 bases at V and 8 bases at J, with 12 bases between. CDR3 region: CASLGPREKLFF. In nucleotides, the CDR3 is TGTGCCAGCTTGGGGCCCCGGGAAAAACTGTTTTTT.

The rearrangement uses TRBV11-3 and TRBJ2-7; D may be TRBD1 (7 bases). CDR1 is SGHNT, CDR2 YENEEA, per germline. V gave up 5 bases and J gave up 3 bases, with 17 bases separating them. CDR3 length: 15 residues. CDR3 region: CASSRAGQGGYEQYF. The CDR3 DNA follows: TGTGCCAGCAGCCGGGCTGGGCAGGGGGGCTACGAGCAGTACTTC.

The rearrangement joins TRBV25-1 to TRBJ2-5; weak D call: TRBD2 (5 bases). The CDR3 is 15 amino acids. V lost 1 base to trimming and J lost 5 bases, with 14 bases between them. Germline CDR1 reads MGHDK; CDR2 reads SYGVNS. CDR3: CASSESGLVRETQYF. DNA of the CDR3: TGTGCCAGCAGTGAATCGGGGTTAGTCCGGGAGACCCAGTACTTC.

The chain carries TRBV10-3 and TRBJ2-1; D unclear. Germline V lookup: CDR1 ENHRY, CDR2 SYGVKD. V lost 0 bases, J lost 9 bases, and 15 bases lay in between. The CDR3 is 15 residues long. This chain's CDR3 is CAISESTAPDGEQFF. The DNA for the CDR3 is TGTGCCATCAGTGAGTCGACCGCTCCAGATGGTGAGCAGTTCTTC.

The V and J genes are TRBV6-6 and TRBJ1-5, with 7 bases aligning to TRBD1. Trimming at V came to 6 bases and at J to 7 bases, leaving 9 bases not matched to a gene. This CDR3 is built from 14 residues. Looked up from germline, CDR1 is MNHNY and CDR2 is SVGAGI (reference sequence). The DNA of the CDR3 is TGTGCCAGCAGAGACGACAGGGAGGGACAGCCCCAGCATTTT. It yields the protein CASRDDREGQPQHF.

The chain is built from TRBV10-3 and TRBJ2-7; D might be TRBD2 (6 bases). CDR3 length: 14 amino acids. Between the trimmed V and J ends, which lost 10 bases and 0 bases, there was a span of 16 bases. The germline CDR1 and CDR2 sequences are ENHRY and SYGVKD. The CDR3 loop is CATRGGTSSYEQYF. The CDR3 coding sequence is TGTGCCACCCGGGGAGGCACTAGCTCCTACGAGCAGTACTTC.

DNA of the CDR3: TGTGCCAGCAGCTACCGGCCGGGACAGGGTAATGAAAAACTGTTTTTT. Translating it yields CASSYRPGQGNEKLFF. The chain joins TRBV5-8 to TRBJ1-4; 9 nucleotides agree with TRBD1. Germline CDR1 reads SGHTS; CDR2 reads YDEGEE. Losses at the gene ends were 3 bases for V and 4 bases for J; bases not matched to a gene: 7. This CDR3 comprises 16 residues. Full variable domain (outside the CDR3, taken from reference TRBV5-8 and TRBJ1-4): EAGVTQSPTHLIKTRGQQATLRCSPISGHTSVYWYQQALGLGLQFLLWYDEGEERNRGNFPPRFSGRQFPNYSSELNVNALELEDSALYLCASSYRPGQGNEKLFFGSGTQLSVL.

The V gene is TRBV27, the J gene TRBJ1-2; tentative D call: TRBD1 (5 bases). Germline assignment: CDR1 MNHEY and CDR2 SMNVEV (reference sequence). The CDR3 has 15 residues. V was pared by 3 bases and J by 5 bases, with 16 bases between. The CDR3 region is CASSFRGRPSYGYTF. CDR3 nucleotides: TGTGCCAGCAGTTTTAGGGGAAGGCCCTCTTATGGCTACACCTTC.

The V gene is TRBV14, the J gene TRBJ2-1; D uncertain. V was trimmed by 4 bases and J by 0 bases, leaving 10 bases between them. This CDR3 has 15 residues. Germline V gene sequence: CDR1 SGHDN, CDR2 FVKESK. CDR3 residues: CASSRDFSSYNEQFF. CDR3 nucleotides: TGTGCCAGCAGCCGAGACTTCAGCTCCTACAATGAGCAGTTCTTC.

The chain uses TRBV28 and TRBJ1-5, with 7 bases lining up with TRBD1. The CDR3 covers 16 residues. V trimming: 6 bases; J trimming: 4 bases; junction bases outside the gene matches: 12. In germline, CDR1 is MDHEN, CDR2 SYDVKM. Written as DNA, the CDR3 is TGTGCCAGCAGCACCAGACAGGGACAAATGAATCAGCCCCAGCATTTT. Amino acids: CASSTRQGQMNQPQHF.

This chain connects TRBV28 to TRBJ2-7; TRBD2 matches at 12 bases. CDR3 length equals 16 residues. V lost 5 bases to trimming and J lost 3 bases; unmatched junction nucleotides: 8. From germline, CDR1 is MDHEN and CDR2 SYDVKM. The CDR3 nucleotides read TGTGCCAGCAGTCCCCCTTGGACTAGCGGGGACTACGAGCAGTACTTC. Encoded protein: CASSPPWTSGDYEQYF.

The chain uses TRBV6-5 and TRBJ2-1; 11 positions match TRBD1. The length of the CDR3 is 14 residues. With V trimmed by 6 bases and J by 8 bases, 6 bases remained unmatched. Germline V lookup: CDR1 MNHEY, CDR2 SVGAGI. CDR3 region: CASSTRTGGDEQFF. The CDR3 bases are TGTGCCAGCAGCACCAGGACAGGGGGCGATGAGCAGTTCTTC.